Included here is one T cell receptor (beta chain) sequence, with context. Its antigen remains unidentified. The record has no base qualities; no much larger clone is one base away. This sample stems from a study of T cells in Graves' hyperthyroidism and ophthalmopathy (dated by TCRdb to about 2019). Turning to the overall study: Peripheral blood samples were taken at the time of initial diagnosis, prior to any treatment. In addition, the study compared T-cell repertoires in thyroid tissue and in blood from roughly six Graves' hyperthyroidism patients. An independent validation cohort of about 20 hyperthyroidism patients and 17 patients who later progressed to ophthalmopathy tested prospective prediction of ophthalmopathy. The roughly 90 discovery patients were divided at random into training and test sets in a 7:3 ratio. According to the paper, TCR Vbeta CDR3 sequencing was carried out on 135 peripheral blood samples, which came from 40 to 45 ophthalmopathy, around 74 hyperthyroidism and 17 progressor patients. TCR V-J signatures able to tell the groups apart were searched for in a discovery cohort of 95 or so patients, of whom 43 had Graves' ophthalmopathy and some 60 had stable Graves' hyperthyroidism. Once sampling was done, hyperthyroidism patients were given methimazole at a starting dose of 30 mg daily, whereas ophthalmopathy patients were given high-dose intravenous methylprednisolone.

A patient counted as having stable Graves' hyperthyroidism if no progression to ophthalmopathy occurred over 18 months of follow-up. Hyperthyroidism patients were aged 18 to 65 years and newly diagnosed, with disease duration of less than 2 months. Exclusion was applied to patients with uncontrolled infections, other autoimmune diseases, pregnancy or lactation. Diagnoses relied on clinical symptoms, serum thyroxine and TRAb, thyroid ultrasound and orbital computed tomography. PBMCs were isolated from about 9.1 ml of fresh peripheral blood by Ficoll-Paque density gradient centrifugation. Total RNA was extracted with Trizol reagent, and quality was checked on an Agilent 2100 Bioanalyzer. The TCR beta CDR3 regions were amplified from the RNA transcripts. The TCR CDR3 was subjected to a first round of RT-PCR using the HTBI primer set and the Qiagen OneStep RT-PCR kit. A second multiplex PCR round built the libraries, followed by size selection and purification. The libraries were sequenced on an Illumina HiSeq2000 using paired-end 100 bp reads. The authors processed their data as follows. SOAPnuke was used to process the raw data, throwing out any read that contained adapters or uncalled bases, had a mean Phred below 15, or lacked an exact constant-primer or identifier match. COPE v1.2.5 was used to merge high-quality paired reads, and clonotypes were defined as unique nucleotide sequences. MiTCR v1.1 was used to align clonotypes to the IMGT TRBV, TRBD and TRBJ reference segments. Analysis was restricted to V-J combinations with a frequency above 0.0001, which covered roughly 99% of repertoires. The TCS score was defined as F50 (clonal expansion) divided by E x V (chaos), with BLOSUM62-based TCRdist calculated between CDR3 peptides within each V-J. Welch's t-statistics and random forest reduced 500 to 550 V-J features to 13, which were used in a naive Bayes classifier (R e1071). In-frame beta chains were kept once TCRdb had trimmed the public reads at Q25 with fastp and called clones with MiXCR. Entries that share a CDR3 protein sequence are merged under the most common genes and DNA. TCRdb, rather than the study authors, made the V and J calls. This sample is represented by around 300,000 distinct CDR3 sequences; approximately 14% of them were singletons. The ten largest make up less than 8% of the sample.

The CDR3 runs 16 residues from the cysteine to the phenylalanine. The DNA shown is the 48-base CDR3, in frame from base 1. Compared with germline, V lacks 3 bases and J lacks 5 bases; bases without a gene match: 11. The germline V gene sets CDR1 to KGHSH and CDR2 to LQKENI. The research as a whole found: In validation, progression to ophthalmopathy was predicted by the model with nearly 71% sensitivity and roughly 72% specificity, a median of approximately 6.5 months before onset. A 13 V-J signature model separated ophthalmopathy from stable hyperthyroidism, with about 88% sensitivity and roughly 82% specificity in cross-validation and 80%/75% in testing. Sample size was not statistically predetermined, and investigators were not blinded to group allocation. Blood samples also contained most of the expanded thyroid clonotypes (frequency above 0.001), which suggests that blood repertoires may reflect thyroid immune responses.

The sample comprised blood. The sequence derives from a woman aged 40 to 50 with Graves' hyperthyroidism. This sequence uses TRBV18 and TRBJ2-5; 8 of the junction bases match TRBD1. For the CDR3, the sequence is CASSPGGQGWLETQYF. The base sequence is TGTGCCAGCTCACCCGGAGGACAGGGCTGGTTGGAGACCCAGTACTTC.